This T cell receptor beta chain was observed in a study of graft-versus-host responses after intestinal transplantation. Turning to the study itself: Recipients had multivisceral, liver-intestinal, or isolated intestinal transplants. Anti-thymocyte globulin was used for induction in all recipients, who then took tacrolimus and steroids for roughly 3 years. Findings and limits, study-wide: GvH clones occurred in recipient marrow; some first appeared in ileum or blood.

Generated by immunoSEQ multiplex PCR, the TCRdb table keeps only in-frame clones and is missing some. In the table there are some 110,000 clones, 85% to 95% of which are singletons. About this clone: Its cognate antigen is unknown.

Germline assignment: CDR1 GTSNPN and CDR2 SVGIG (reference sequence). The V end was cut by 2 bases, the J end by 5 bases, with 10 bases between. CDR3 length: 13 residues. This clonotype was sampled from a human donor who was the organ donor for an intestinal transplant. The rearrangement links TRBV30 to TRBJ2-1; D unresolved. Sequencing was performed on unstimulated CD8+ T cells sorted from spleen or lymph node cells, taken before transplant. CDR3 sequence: CAWSPVADNEQFF. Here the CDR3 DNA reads TGTGCCTGGAGTCCTGTGGCGGACAATGAGCAGTTCTTC.